The 26 T cell receptor beta chains presented below share a single source sample, sequenced in a study of identical twins. MiXCR was run by TCRdb on the 5' RACE reads, yielding one entry per CDR3 protein. Among around 340,000 distinct CDR3 sequences listed, about 12% were seen once. The sample also formed part of further work on yellow fever vaccine responses in identical twins.

Sequenced material: CD8+ T cells sorted from blood. The receptors were gathered from a woman aged 18 to 35 in good health.

The V call is TRBV28, the J call TRBJ2-7, with 8 bases aligning to TRBD2. Germline V gene sequence: CDR1 MDHEN, CDR2 SYDVKM. The CDR3 runs to 15 residues. The ends lost 5 bases at V and 5 bases at J; junction bases unmatched: 11. The CDR3 DNA reads as TGTGCCAGCAGTCCCACCGGGACTAGGCGGAACGAGCAGTACGTC. Protein: CASSPTGTRRNEQYV.

In this sample, this clonotype turned up many times. The chain uses TRBV12-3 or TRBV12-4 and TRBJ2-7; 7 bases line up with TRBD2. This CDR3 has 15 residues. V gave up 6 bases and J gave up 1 base; unmatched junction bases: 9. CDR3 in amino acids: CASSLLADGSYEQYF. The CDR3, as DNA: TGTGCCAGCAGCCTCCTAGCGGACGGTTCCTACGAGCAGTACTTC.

V usage is TRBV3-1 and J usage is TRBJ2-1, with D tentatively TRBD2 (6 bases). Germline-derived CDR1 and CDR2 are LGHDT and YNNKEL (reference sequence). The ends were cut back, 5 bases at V and 4 bases at J, with 15 bases in the middle. The CDR3 runs to 15 residues. The CDR3 protein is CASSAGGSRYNEQFF. The CDR3 DNA reads TGTGCCAGCAGCGCCGGGGGTTCGAGGTACAATGAGCAGTTCTTC.

The CDR3 sequence: CASSSLAGGPISNEQFF. The CDR3 DNA is TGTGCCAGCAGCTCTCTAGCGGGGGGGCCAATTAGCAATGAGCAGTTCTTC. The chain links TRBV13 to TRBJ2-1; 12 bases map to TRBD2. CDR1 is PRHDT and CDR2 is FYEKMQ in the germline V gene (reference sequence). The CDR3 runs 17 residues. V was pared by 4 bases and J by 6 bases, with 10 bases of the junction left unmatched.

Here the CDR3 DNA reads TGTGCCACCAGCAGAGCCCCGAGTCACGAGCAGTACTTC. Residues: CATSRAPSHEQYF. The rearrangement joins TRBV15 to TRBJ2-7; D call uncertain. The ends were cut back, 1 base at V and 5 bases at J, with 9 bases in the middle. Germline loops: CDR1 LNHNV, CDR2 YYDKDF (reference sequence). The CDR3 has 13 residues.

In its sample, this clonotype was seen many times. The junction departs from the called germline gene at one end, perhaps through a read error. The chain carries TRBV7-2 and TRBJ1-2; no reliable D call. This CDR3 is built from 16 residues. Germline V gene lookup returns CDR1 SGHTA and CDR2 FQGNSA. The CDR3 bases are TGTGCCACCAGCCCCCTCAAAGACGGGCTAGTCTATGGCTACACCTTC. Translating gives CATSPLKDGLVYGYTF. Supplemented by reference TRBV7-2 and TRBJ1-2, the full variable domain reads GAGVSQSPSNKVTEKGKDVELRCDPISGHTALYWYRQSLGQGLEFLIYFQGNSAPDKSGLPSDRFSAERTGGSVSTLTIQRTQQEDSAVYLCATSPLKDGLVYGYTFGSGTRLTVV.

This clonotype appeared a few times. The rearrangement uses TRBV3-1 and TRBJ2-2; TRBD2 aligns across 12 bases. The V segment lost 1 base and the J segment 5 bases; nucleotides outside the gene matches: 5. Germline V gene sequence: CDR1 LGHDT, CDR2 YNNKEL (reference sequence). CDR3 length: 17 amino acids. The CDR3 nucleotides read TGTGCCAGCAGCCAAGGACTAGCGGGAGTAAAGACCGGGGAGCTGTTTTTT. Translating gives CASSQGLAGVKTGELFF.

The chain joins TRBV5-1 to TRBJ2-7, with TRBD2 identical over 10 bases. Germline V gene data show CDR1 as SGHRS and CDR2 as YFSETQ. The CDR3 consists of 16 residues. The V gene end was trimmed by 2 bases and the J gene end by 0 bases; junction bases not matched to a gene: 5. The CDR3 coding sequence is TGCGCCAGCAGCTTTCCAAGGACTAGCGGCTCCTACGAGCAGTACTTC. This encodes CASSFPRTSGSYEQYF. Full variable domain (rest looked up from reference TRBV5-1 and TRBJ2-7): KAGVTQTPRYLIKTRGQQVTLSCSPISGHRSVSWYQQTPGQGLQFLFEYFSETQRNKGNFPGRFSGRQFSNSRSEMNVSTLELGDSALYLCASSFPRTSGSYEQYFGPGTRLTVT.

The DNA of the CDR3 is TGTGCCACCAGCAGAACACTAGCGTCGCAAGAGACCCAGTACTTC. Translating it yields CATSRTLASQETQYF. The chain combines TRBV15 with TRBJ2-5, with 7 bases that match TRBD2. This CDR3 is 15 amino acids long. Germline CDR1 is LNHNV and CDR2 is YYDKDF (reference sequence). Trimming removed 2 bases from V and 2 bases from J; junction bases left unmatched: 5.

V and J are TRBV6-5 and TRBJ2-3; D is ambiguous. CDR1 and CDR2 from the germline V gene are MNHEY and SVGAGI. Trimming left V 0 bases short and J 0 bases short, with 10 bases between. CDR3 size: 16 residues. The DNA of the CDR3 is TGTGCCAGCAGTTACTCGCGGACGAAAAGCACAGATACGCAGTATTTT. This encodes CASSYSRTKSTDTQYF.

This clonotype was counted a single time. The chain employs TRBV11-1 and TRBJ2-3, with D perhaps TRBD1 or TRBD2 (5 bases each). Germline lookup yields CDR1 SGHAT and CDR2 FQDESV (reference sequence). The CDR3 covers 16 residues. V gave up 3 bases and J gave up 0 bases, with 13 bases separating them. The CDR3 DNA reads as TGTGCCAGCAGCTTGCGACAGAGGGCTAGCACAGATACGCAGTATTTT. The encoded protein is CASSLRQRASTDTQYF.

V gene TRBV7-3 combines with J gene TRBJ2-1; 9 nucleotides match TRBD1. This CDR3 is built from 15 residues. Germline CDR1 and CDR2: SGHTA and FQGTGA. J gave up 2 bases and V 5 bases, and 4 bases lay outside the gene matches. The CDR3 DNA reads TGTGCCAGCAGCAGCACAGGGGGCGCCTACAATGAGCAGTTCTTC. It encodes CASSSTGGAYNEQFF.

The chain is built from TRBV6-4 and TRBJ2-1; D is undetermined. Trimming shortened V by 3 bases and J by 6 bases, and 15 bases separated the two germline ends. The CDR3 spans 15 residues. Germline V gene lookup returns CDR1 MRHNA and CDR2 SNTAGT. CDR3 protein: CASSEGPGQINEQFF. The CDR3 DNA follows: TGTGCCAGCAGTGAGGGCCCCGGGCAAATCAATGAGCAGTTCTTC.

This clonotype has a handful of counts. The V gene is TRBV14, the J gene TRBJ2-5, with D maybe TRBD1 (5 bases). There are 17 residues in the CDR3. The germline V gene has CDR1 SGHDN and CDR2 FVKESK. Trimming removed 0 bases at V and 0 bases at J, with 14 bases between. CDR3 in amino acids: CASSQDLGVTYQETQYF. Written as DNA, the CDR3 is TGTGCCAGCAGCCAAGATTTAGGGGTTACGTACCAAGAGACCCAGTACTTC.

This chain links TRBV27 with TRBJ1-6, with D possibly matching TRBD1 (6 bases). V was clipped by 6 bases and J by 9 bases, with 12 bases between them. Per the germline V gene, CDR1 is MNHEY and CDR2 is SMNVEV (reference sequence). The CDR3 consists of 13 residues. This CDR3 is CASRPQGGSPLHF. DNA for the CDR3: TGTGCCAGCAGACCACAGGGAGGTTCACCCCTCCACTTT.

The J gene is TRBJ2-1, the V gene TRBV7-4, with 9 bases aligning to TRBD2. The germline V gene has CDR1 SGHVT and CDR2 SQSDAQ. This CDR3 contains 21 residues. V dropped 2 bases and J dropped 0; count of bases not matched to a gene: 17. The CDR3 nucleotides are TGTGCCAGCAGCTTAAGGCCGGACACCGGGACTAGCAAGTCCTCCTACAATGAGCAGTTCTTC. Translated, it gives CASSLRPDTGTSKSSYNEQFF.

This clonotype was recorded a few times. The chain has TRBV9 and TRBJ2-1, with D perhaps matching TRBD2 (5 bases). CDR3 length: 15 residues. The V end lost 3 bases, the J end lost 9 bases, and 19 bases lay between the germline ends. CDR1 and CDR2 (germline): SGDLS, YYNGEE. CDR3 DNA sequence: TGTGCCAGCAGCGAAAGCCGGGCGGGTTTTGGTGAGCAGTTCTTC. Residues: CASSESRAGFGEQFF.

J is TRBJ2-2 and V is TRBV27, with 8 nucleotides matching TRBD2. This CDR3 has 15 residues. CDR1 and CDR2 (germline): MNHEY, SMNVEV (reference sequence). V dropped 7 bases and J dropped 5; count of bases not matched to a gene: 9. The CDR3 sequence: CASTQGGGITGELFF. CDR3 nucleotides: TGTGCCAGCACTCAAGGCGGGGGGATAACCGGGGAGCTGTTTTTT.

V and J are TRBV3-1 and TRBJ2-3; 7 nucleotides align to TRBD2. The CDR3 extends over 18 amino acids. After removal of 1 base from V and 4 bases from J, the junction contained 14 bases not matched to a gene. CDR1 is LGHDT, CDR2 YNNKEL, per germline (reference sequence). The CDR3 DNA follows: TGTGCCAGCAGCCAAGTCAAGCGGGACCCCCATGGCGCAGATACGCAGTATTTT. It is translated as CASSQVKRDPHGADTQYF.

V is TRBV15 and J is TRBJ2-2, with a possible D match to TRBD2 (5 bases). Germline CDR1 and CDR2: LNHNV and YYDKDF (reference sequence). The CDR3 is made up of 12 amino acids. With 9 bases removed from V and 1 base from J, the gap between germline ends came to 6 bases. In DNA form, the CDR3 reads TGTGCCACGAGCGGGAACACCGGGGAGCTGTTTTTT. It is translated as CATSGNTGELFF.

This clonotype was counted a few times. The chain employs TRBV6-6 and TRBJ2-7; TRBD2 might be the D (5 bases). The germline V gene encodes CDR1 MNHNY and CDR2 SVGAGI (reference sequence). There are 13 residues in the CDR3. The V end lost 4 bases, the J end lost 6 bases, and 13 bases lay between the germline ends. The CDR3 DNA reads as TGTGCCAGCAGTTTTGACCCCGGAGGCGAGCAGTACGTC. Amino acid sequence: CASSFDPGGEQYV.

The rearrangement joins TRBV5-6 to TRBJ2-4; D is ambiguous. CDR1 SGHDT and CDR2 YYEEEE come from the germline V gene. The CDR3 has 12 amino acids. Trimming removed 2 bases at V and 6 bases at J, with 6 bases between. CDR3 in amino acids: CASSFGANIQYF. CDR3 sequence (DNA): TGTGCCAGCAGCTTTGGAGCAAACATTCAGTACTTC.

V and J are TRBV6-2 or TRBV6-3 and TRBJ2-4, with D perhaps given as TRBD1 or TRBD2 (7 bases each). CDR3 length: 19 residues. From germline, CDR1 is MNHEY and CDR2 SVGEGT. V gave up 0 bases and J gave up 0 bases, with 18 bases separating them. The CDR3 loop reads CASSYSRDSGIIAKNIQYF. The CDR3 region has the DNA TGTGCCAGCAGTTACTCTCGGGACAGCGGGATAATAGCCAAAAACATTCAGTACTTC.

The V and J genes are TRBV12-3 or TRBV12-4 and TRBJ1-1, with a weak D call TRBD1 (5 bases). This CDR3 has 12 residues. V was trimmed by 5 bases and J by 8 bases, leaving 12 bases between them. CDR3 region: CASSPDSREAFF. The CDR3 DNA reads TGTGCCAGCAGTCCCGACAGCCGCGAAGCTTTCTTT.

This chain uses TRBV12-3 or TRBV12-4 with TRBJ2-1, with 7 bases identical to TRBD2. V lost 6 bases and J lost 2; bases outside the gene matches: 7. The CDR3 is made up of 15 amino acids. CDR3 DNA: TGTGCCAGCAGCGCGACTAGCCCGACCTACAATGAGCAGTTCTTC. Translation gives CASSATSPTYNEQFF.

In this sample, this clonotype turned up a few times. The V gene is TRBV2, the J gene TRBJ2-2; TRBD1 matches at 8 bases. Germline-derived CDR1 and CDR2 are SNHLY and FYNNEI. This CDR3 has 15 amino acids. J lost 0 bases, V lost 6 bases, and 3 bases had no gene match. CDR3 nucleotides: TGTGCCAGCAGGACAGGGGACTCGAACACCGGGGAGCTGTTTTTT. It specifies CASRTGDSNTGELFF. Looking up the rest from reference TRBV2 and TRBJ2-2 gives the full variable domain: EPEVTQTPSHQVTQMGQEVILRCVPISNHLYFYWYRQILGQKVEFLVSFYNNEISEKSEIFDDQFSVERPDGSNFTLKIRSTKLEDSAMYFCASRTGDSNTGELFFGEGSRLTVL.